The sequence of this TCR beta chain was determined in a study of response to subunit inactivated influenza vaccine. General study points: That few new T cells are recruited by each seasonal influenza vaccination was the authors' suggestion.

The germline V gene has CDR1 MGHDK and CDR2 SYGVNS. This CDR3 region has 14 residues. V lost 3 bases and J lost 5, with 11 bases in between. Regarding this clonotype: What it binds is unknown.

One entry per CDR3 protein results from TCRdb running MiXCR on the RT-PCR reads. This table has around 180,000 distinct CDR3 sequences, around a tenth appearing once. The sequences come from non-naive T cells sorted from PBMCs, collected on the day of vaccination. The receptor was derived from a man aged 50-60 years who received an inactivated influenza vaccine. The chain recombines TRBV25-1 with TRBJ2-1; D remains ambiguous. The CDR3 nucleotides read TGTGCCAGCAGTGACCCCGGGTCCCACAATGAGCAGTTCTTC. Translating it yields CASSDPGSHNEQFF.